The present T cell receptor beta chain was sequenced within a study of Ad26.COV2.S vaccination and SARS-CoV-2 variants. This clone was recorded a few times. As for treatment: roughly 18 received Ad26.COV2.S at low or high dose, single or two shots; about 5 received placebo; per-sample allocation not given. All samples were drawn on day 63, counting from the first vaccine or placebo injection. The data were produced by immunoSEQ multiplex PCR, yet TCRdb's version contains in-frame clones alone and is incomplete. The sample carries over 400,000 clones, 90% recorded once. Germline CDR1 and CDR2: SGHVS and FQNEAQ. This CDR3 comprises 13 residues. Deletions cut 1 base from V and 8 bases from J, with 8 bases between.

Sequenced material: peripheral blood, taken in a trial of Ad26.COV2.S vaccine versus placebo. The V and J genes are TRBV7-8 and TRBJ1-4; unclear D gene. This TCR derives from a person between 18 and 60 years old who received the Ad26.COV2.S COVID-19 vaccine or a placebo. CDR3 in DNA: TGTGCCAGCAGCTTAGGGGCTGAAGAAAAACTGTTTTTT. Amino acids: CASSLGAEEKLFF.